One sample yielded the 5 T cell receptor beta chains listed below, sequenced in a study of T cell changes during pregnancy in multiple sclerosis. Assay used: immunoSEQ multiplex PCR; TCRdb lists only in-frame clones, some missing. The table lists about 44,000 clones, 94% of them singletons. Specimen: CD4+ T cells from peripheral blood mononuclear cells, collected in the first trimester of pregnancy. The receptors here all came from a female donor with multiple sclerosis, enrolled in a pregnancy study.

The CDR3 loop is CASSSSGVGNEQFF. CDR3 sequence (DNA): TGTGCCAGCAGTAGTAGCGGGGTGGGCAATGAGCAGTTCTTC. The chain carries TRBV4-2 and TRBJ2-1, with 8 bases aligning to TRBD2. The CDR3 extends over 14 amino acids. The junction had 7 bases not matched to a gene; V was cut back by 6 bases and J by 6 bases. Germline loops: CDR1 LGHNA, CDR2 YNFKEQ.

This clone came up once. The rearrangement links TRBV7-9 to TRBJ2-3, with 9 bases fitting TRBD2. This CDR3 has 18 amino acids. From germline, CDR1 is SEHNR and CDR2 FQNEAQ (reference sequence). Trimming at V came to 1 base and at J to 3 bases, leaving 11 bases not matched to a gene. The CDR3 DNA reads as TGTGCCAGCAGCTTAGTAGCGGGGGCCCCCGCGGGGACAGATACGCAGTATTTT. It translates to CASSLVAGAPAGTDTQYF.

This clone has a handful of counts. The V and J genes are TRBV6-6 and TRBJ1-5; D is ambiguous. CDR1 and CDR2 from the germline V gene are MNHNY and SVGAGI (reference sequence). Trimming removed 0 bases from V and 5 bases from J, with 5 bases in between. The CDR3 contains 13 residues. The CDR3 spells CASSYSRDQPQHF. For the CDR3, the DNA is TGTGCCAGCAGTTACTCGAGAGATCAGCCCCAGCATTTT.

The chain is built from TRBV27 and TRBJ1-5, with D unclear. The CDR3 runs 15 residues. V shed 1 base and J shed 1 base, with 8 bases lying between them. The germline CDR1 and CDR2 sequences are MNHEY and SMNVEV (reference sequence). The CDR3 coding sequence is TGTGCCAGCAGTTTATATGCCGAGAGCAATCAGCCCCAGCATTTT. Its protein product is CASSLYAESNQPQHF.

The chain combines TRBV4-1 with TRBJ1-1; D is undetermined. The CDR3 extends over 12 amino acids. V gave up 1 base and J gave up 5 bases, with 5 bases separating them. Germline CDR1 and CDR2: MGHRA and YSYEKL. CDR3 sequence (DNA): TGCGCCAGCAGCCAAGCGGGGACTGAAGCTTTCTTT. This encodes CASSQAGTEAFF.